These T cell receptor beta chains were read from a single sample in a study of CD8+CD57+ T cells in acquired aplastic anemia. Each CDR3 protein is one row after TCRdb ran MiXCR on the reads. The sample contains some 410,000 distinct CDR3 sequences, 65% to 75% of which appear only once. The sample comprised sorted CD4+, CD8+, or CD8+CD57+ T cells (not recorded which) from PBMCs. The source is a human donor in good health, serving as a control. CDR3s include the opening cysteine and the closing phenylalanine or tryptophan. D genes are given only for firm matches. Clone size is shown for a subset of rows, as once, few, many or a class of expanded clone.

clone_size j_call d_call v_call cdr3_nt cdr3_aa
many TRBJ1-3 TRBD1 TRBV6-2/TRBV6-3 TGTGCCAGCACCCTACGCGTAGGACAGGGGATCTCTGGAAACACCATATATTTT CASTLRVGQGISGNTIYF
few TRBJ2-1 - TRBV24-1 TGTGCCACCAGTGATTCCGGCCCGGGTCGGAATGAGCAGTTCTTC CATSDSGPGRNEQFF
- TRBJ2-1 - TRBV11-2 TGTGCCAGCAGTTTAGGGGCAGTGGACAATGAGCAGTTCTTC CASSLGAVDNEQFF
- TRBJ1-5 TRBD1 TRBV7-2 TGTGCCAGCAGCCCCGGGACAGGGAAAACCCAGTACTTCCATTTT CASSPGTGKTQYFHF
- TRBJ2-1 TRBD1 TRBV5-4 TGTGCCAGCAGCCCACAGGGGCCCTACAATGAGCAGTTCTTC CASSPQGPYNEQFF
- TRBJ2-2 - TRBV7-2 TGTGCCAGCAGCACAGTGGTATACACCGGCGAGCTGTTTTTT CASSTVVYTGELFF
once TRBJ1-1 - TRBV7-2 TGTGCCAGCACCCTAGACAACCGTGAAGCCTACTTT CASTLDNREAYF
- TRBJ2-7 - TRBV5-1 TGTGCCAGCAGCGAAGGACATCAAGACACCTACGAGCAGTACTTC CASSEGHQDTYEQYF
many TRBJ2-1 - TRBV10-3 TGTGCCATCAGTGAGTCGGGGTCAGGGCGGAGGTACAATGAGCAGTTCTTC CAISESGSGRRYNEQFF
- TRBJ2-7 - TRBV7-6 TGTGCCAGCAGCGCAACGGGGGCAACACAAGAGACCCAGGAGCAGTACTTC CASSATGATQETQEQYF
few TRBJ2-5 TRBD2 TRBV2 TGTGCCAGCAGTGTGGGGGGGAACCTAGAGACCCAGTACTTC CASSVGGNLETQYF
- TRBJ2-5 - TRBV7-9 TGTGCCAGCAGCGCAGACAGGCAAGAGACCCAGTACTTC CASSADRQETQYF
- TRBJ2-1 - TRBV10-3 TGTGCCATCAGTGAGGTCAGGGCGGCGGATGAGCAGTTCTTC CAISEVRAADEQFF
- TRBJ2-3 - TRBV29-1 TGCAGCGACGAGGTTAGCACAGATACGCAGTATTTT CSDEVSTDTQYF
- TRBJ1-1 - TRBV19 TGTGCCAGTAGTATTTTACCCACCACTGAAGCTTTCTTT CASSILPTTEAFF
- TRBJ1-2 - TRBV29-1 TGCAGCGTCGGGGTGGATGGCTACACCTTC CSVGVDGYTF
- TRBJ2-3 - TRBV7-2 TGTGCCAGCAGCCTAGGGGGAAGTAACACTGAAGCTTTCTATTTT CASSLGGSNTEAFYF
- TRBJ1-2 - TRBV19 TGTGTCTTCCATAACTACACCTTC CVFHNYTF
few TRBJ2-1 - TRBV5-4 TGTGCCAGCAGTGAGGGGCAAGGGGGGTCCTACAATGAGCAGTTCTTC CASSEGQGGSYNEQFF
many TRBJ2-2 TRBD2 TRBV25-1 TGTGCCAGCGCCAAACGCGGGGGGGCCTTCACCGGGGAGCTGTTTTTT CASAKRGGAFTGELFF
- TRBJ1-2 - TRBV6-6 TGTGCCAGCATCGAGCCCGACAGGAACTATGGCTACACCTTC CASIEPDRNYGYTF
many TRBJ2-5 TRBD2 TRBV7-3 TGTGCCAGCAGCTTGACTAGCGGGGAGCCGGGGACCCAGTACTTC CASSLTSGEPGTQYF
- TRBJ1-2 - TRBV7-2 TGTGCCAGCAGCTTAGACAGGCCGGGCTACACCTTC CASSLDRPGYTF
- TRBJ2-7 TRBD2 TRBV29-1 TGCAGCGTTGAAGGCGGTTCTTGGGGGGGAACCTACGAGCAGTACTTC CSVEGGSWGGTYEQYF
- TRBJ2-3 - TRBV20-1 TGCAGTGCTAGAACAGGGAGAGCGGAAGAAGATACGCGGTATTTT CSARTGRAEEDTRYF
- TRBJ1-5 - TRBV2 TGTGCCAGCAGTGAGGACACCGGGACAAAGACCAATCAGCCCCGGCATTTT CASSEDTGTKTNQPRHF
- TRBJ2-7 TRBD1 TRBV11-2 TGTGCCAGCAGCCTGACAGGGGGCGAGGACTACGAGCAGTACTTC CASSLTGGEDYEQYF
- TRBJ1-1 - TRBV9 TGTGCCAGCACCGCCGGGACCGCTGAAGCTTTCTTT CASTAGTAEAFF
- TRBJ2-7 - TRBV7-2 TGTGCCAGCAGCTTAGTGGGCCCGACACCCTACGAGCAGTACTTC CASSLVGPTPYEQYF
- TRBJ1-6 - TRBV7-2 TGTGCCAGCAGCTTAAACTCCTATGATTCGCCCCTCCACTTT CASSLNSYDSPLHF
- TRBJ2-3 - TRBV5-1 TGCGCCAGCAGCTTCGTCACCGACAATGAGCAGTTT CASSFVTDNEQF
- TRBJ1-6 - TRBV7-2 TGTGCCAGCAGTACCGGGACCGCGGATGCCTATAGCCACTTT CASSTGTADAYSHF
few TRBJ1-1 - TRBV6-1 TGTGCCAGCAGGGGAGCACCCGCAGCGGCTGAAGCTTTCTTT CASRGAPAAAEAFF
few TRBJ1-1 - TRBV24-1 TGTGCCACCAGTGGCCCGGGCCTCGCTGAAGCTTTCTTT CATSGPGLAEAFF
- TRBJ1-6 TRBD1 TRBV7-3 TGTGCCAGCAGCACGGACAGGGGGTCCTATAATCATCCCCTCCACTTT CASSTDRGSYNHPLHF
once TRBJ2-7 TRBD2 TRBV7-1 TGTGCCAGCAGCTATCCGGGACTAGCGGGGGGCAAAGGACGCGACAACGAGCAGTACTTC CASSYPGLAGGKGRDNEQYF
once TRBJ1-1 - TRBV11-3 TGTGCCAGCAGCTTACTCCCTCCTAGCGACCGAACCTTAGCTTTCTTT CASSLLPPSDRTLAFF
- TRBJ2-5 - TRBV20-1 TGCAGTGCTGGCTCAGGTACCAAGACTGAGTACTTC CSAGSGTKTEYF
- TRBJ2-7 TRBD1 TRBV2 TGTGCCAGCAGTTCAGGGGACAGGGGCGACGAGCAGTACTTC CASSSGDRGDEQYF
- TRBJ1-1 TRBD1 TRBV30 TGTGCCTGGAATCGACGACAGGGGTATTCTGAAGCTTTCTTT CAWNRRQGYSEAFF
- TRBJ2-1 TRBD1 TRBV4-2 TGTGCCAGCAGGGACAGGGGGTTCAATGAGCAGTTCTTC CASRDRGFNEQFF
- TRBJ2-3 - TRBV20-1 TGCAGTGCTAGCGAGGGGCTGACAGATAATACGCAGTATTTT CSASEGLTDNTQYF
- TRBJ2-5 - TRBV7-2 TGTGCCAGCAGTCCGGGAGAATCCGGGACGGAGACGCAGTACTTC CASSPGESGTETQYF
- TRBJ1-6 - TRBV11-1 TGTGCCGGGTCCATAAGCGGGAAATCACCCCTCCACTTT CAGSISGKSPLHF
- TRBJ2-7 - TRBV2 TGTGCCACCAGCAGGGACCGGGACCCAGCCTACAAGCAGAACTTC CATSRDRDPAYKQNF
- TRBJ1-5 - TRBV7-9 TGTGCCACCAGCAGAGTTGTTCAGCGGGAGCATTTT CATSRVVQREHF
- TRBJ2-7 - TRBV15 TGTGCCACCAGCAGAGATGCTGAGGGGGGCTACGAGCAGTACTTC CATSRDAEGGYEQYF
- TRBJ2-7 - TRBV7-2 TGTGCCAGCAGTTCACAGGGGGGGCAGGGAATCTGTCACTTC CASSSQGGQGICHF
- TRBJ1-6 - TRBV7-2 TGTGCCAGCAGCCCCTTTCCCCGCACCGGTAGTTCACCCCTCCACTTT CASSPFPRTGSSPLHF
- TRBJ1-2 TRBD1 TRBV20-1 TGCAGTGCAGCCCCCGGGACAGGGACTGATGGCTACACCTTC CSAAPGTGTDGYTF
few TRBJ1-5 - TRBV19 TGTGCCAGTAGTATAGTAGAGGGCATTCCCCGGCCCCAGCATTTT CASSIVEGIPRPQHF
- TRBJ2-7 - TRBV7-6 TGTGCCAGCAGCGGCGCACAGAGGGCCCGGTTCCACGAGTTC CASSGAQRARFHEF
- TRBJ1-5 - TRBV5-8 TGTGCCAGCAGTTTGGGTACATATCAGCCCCAGCATTTT CASSLGTYQPQHF
few TRBJ2-4 TRBD2 TRBV5-4 TGTGCCAGCAGCCCCGCGGGAGGGGCCAAAAACATTCAGTACTTC CASSPAGGAKNIQYF
- TRBJ2-3 - TRBV24-1 TGTGCCACCAGTGCCACGGGTGAGCGCCCAGATACGCAGTATTTT CATSATGERPDTQYF
- TRBJ1-2 - TRBV19 TGTGCCAGTAGTACCCGGACAGAGGTACTCTATGGCTACACCTTC CASSTRTEVLYGYTF
- TRBJ2-7 - TRBV5-1 TGCGCCAGCAGTTTGTCTACCGGGAACACCTACGAGCAGTACTTC CASSLSTGNTYEQYF
- TRBJ1-1 - TRBV20-1 TGCAGCGTTAGAGTACGGGAGTATGCTTTCTTT CSVRVREYAFF
once TRBJ1-1 TRBD1 TRBV19 TGTGCCAGTAGTATCACAGGGGGCAGGGACACTGAAGCTTTCTTT CASSITGGRDTEAFF
- TRBJ1-2 - TRBV20-1 TGCAGTGCCCTTGACGGGGGGTTGCGGGGCTACACCTTC CSALDGGLRGYTF